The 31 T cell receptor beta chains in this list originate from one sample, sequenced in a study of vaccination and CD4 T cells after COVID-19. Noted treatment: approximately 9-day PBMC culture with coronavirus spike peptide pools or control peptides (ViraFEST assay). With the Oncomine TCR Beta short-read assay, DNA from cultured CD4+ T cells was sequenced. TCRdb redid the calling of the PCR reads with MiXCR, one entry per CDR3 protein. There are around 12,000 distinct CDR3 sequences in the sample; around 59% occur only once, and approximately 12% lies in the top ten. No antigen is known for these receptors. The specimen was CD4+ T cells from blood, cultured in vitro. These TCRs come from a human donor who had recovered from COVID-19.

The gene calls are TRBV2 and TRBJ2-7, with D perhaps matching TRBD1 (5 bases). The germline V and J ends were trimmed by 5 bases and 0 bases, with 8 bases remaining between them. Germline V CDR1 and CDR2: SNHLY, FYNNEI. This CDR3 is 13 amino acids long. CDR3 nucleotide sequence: TGTGCCAGCAGTTTGGACAACTCCTACGAGCAGTACTTC. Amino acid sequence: CASSLDNSYEQYF. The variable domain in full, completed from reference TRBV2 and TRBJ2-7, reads EPEVTQTPSHQVTQMGQEVILRCVPISNHLYFYWYRQILGQKVEFLVSFYNNEISEKSEIFDDQFSVERPDGSNFTLKIRSTKLEDSAMYFCASSLDNSYEQYFGPGTRLTVT.

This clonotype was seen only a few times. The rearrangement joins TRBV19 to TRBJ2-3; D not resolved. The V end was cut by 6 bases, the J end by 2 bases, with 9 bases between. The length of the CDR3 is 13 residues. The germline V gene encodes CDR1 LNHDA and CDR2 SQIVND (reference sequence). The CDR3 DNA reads TGTGCCAGTAGAGGGTTTGTCACAGATACGCAGTATTTT. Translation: CASRGFVTDTQYF.

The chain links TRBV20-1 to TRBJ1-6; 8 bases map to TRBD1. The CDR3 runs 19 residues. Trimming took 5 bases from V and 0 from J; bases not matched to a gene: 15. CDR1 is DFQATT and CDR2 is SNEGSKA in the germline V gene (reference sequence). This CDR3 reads CSASTPGQASSSYNSPLHF. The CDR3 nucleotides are TGCAGTGCTTCAACCCCGGGACAGGCTTCAAGCTCCTATAATTCACCCCTCCACTTT.

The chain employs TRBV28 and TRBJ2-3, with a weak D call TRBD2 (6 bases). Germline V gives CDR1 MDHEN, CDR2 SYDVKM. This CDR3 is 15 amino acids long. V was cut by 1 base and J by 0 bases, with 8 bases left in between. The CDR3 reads CASSLYGRSTDTQYF. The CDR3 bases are TGTGCCAGCAGTTTATACGGGAGAAGCACAGATACGCAGTATTTT.

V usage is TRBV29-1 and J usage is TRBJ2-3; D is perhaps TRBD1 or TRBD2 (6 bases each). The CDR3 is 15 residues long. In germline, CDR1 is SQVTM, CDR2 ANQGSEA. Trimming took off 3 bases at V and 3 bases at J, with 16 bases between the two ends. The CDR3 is CSVDPTRRGTDTQYF. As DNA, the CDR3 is TGCAGCGTTGACCCGACTAGAAGGGGGACAGATACGCAGTATTTT.

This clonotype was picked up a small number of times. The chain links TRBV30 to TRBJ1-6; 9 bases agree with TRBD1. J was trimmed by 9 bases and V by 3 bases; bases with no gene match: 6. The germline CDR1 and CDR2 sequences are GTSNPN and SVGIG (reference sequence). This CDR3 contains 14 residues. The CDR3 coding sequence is TGTGCCTGGAGACCGACAGGGGGTAGTTCACCCCTCCACTTT. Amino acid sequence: CAWRPTGGSSPLHF.

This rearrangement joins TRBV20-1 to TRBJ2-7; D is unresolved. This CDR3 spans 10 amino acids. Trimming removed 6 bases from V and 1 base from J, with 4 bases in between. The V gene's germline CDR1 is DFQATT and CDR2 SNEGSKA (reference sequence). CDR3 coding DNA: TGCAGTGCCTCGTCCTACGAGCAGTACTTC. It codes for CSASSYEQYF.

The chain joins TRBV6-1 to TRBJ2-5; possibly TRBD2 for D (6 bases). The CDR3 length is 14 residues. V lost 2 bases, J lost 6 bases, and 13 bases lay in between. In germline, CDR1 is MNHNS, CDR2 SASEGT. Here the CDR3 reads CASSEPGGRKTQYF. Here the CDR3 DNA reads TGTGCCAGCAGTGAACCTGGGGGGAGAAAGACCCAGTACTTC.

CDR3 sequence: CASSLRGSAGNQPQHF. For the CDR3, the DNA is TGTGCCAGCAGTTTACGCGGGTCGGCTGGCAATCAGCCCCAGCATTTT. The chain is built from TRBV28 and TRBJ1-5, with D unclear. CDR3 length: 16 residues. Trimming stripped 2 bases from V and 2 bases from J, with 13 bases between. Germline V gene sequence: CDR1 MDHEN, CDR2 SYDVKM.

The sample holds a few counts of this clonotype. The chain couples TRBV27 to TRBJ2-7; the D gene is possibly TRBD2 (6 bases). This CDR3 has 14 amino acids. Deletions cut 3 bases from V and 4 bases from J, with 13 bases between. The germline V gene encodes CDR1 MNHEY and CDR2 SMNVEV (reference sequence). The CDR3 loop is CASSFRETTYEQYF. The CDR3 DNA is TGTGCCAGCAGTTTCCGGGAGACAACATACGAGCAGTACTTC.

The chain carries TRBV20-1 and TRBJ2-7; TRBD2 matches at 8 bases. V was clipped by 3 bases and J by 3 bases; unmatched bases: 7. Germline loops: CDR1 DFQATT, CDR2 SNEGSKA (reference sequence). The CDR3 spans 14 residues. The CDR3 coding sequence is TGCAGTGCTAGTAAGGCTAGCGGGTTCTACGAGCAGTACTTC. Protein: CSASKASGFYEQYF.

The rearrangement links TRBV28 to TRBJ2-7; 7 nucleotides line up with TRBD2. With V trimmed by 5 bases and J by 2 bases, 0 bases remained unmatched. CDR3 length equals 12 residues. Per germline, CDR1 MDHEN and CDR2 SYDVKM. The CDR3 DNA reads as TGTGCCAGCAGTGGACTAGCCTACGAGCAGTACTTC. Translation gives CASSGLAYEQYF.

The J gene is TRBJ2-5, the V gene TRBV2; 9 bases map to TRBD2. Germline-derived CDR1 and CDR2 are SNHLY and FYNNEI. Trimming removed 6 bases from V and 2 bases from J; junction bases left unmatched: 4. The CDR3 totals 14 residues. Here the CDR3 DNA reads TGTGCCAGCAGCCAGCGGGAGGCTCAAGAGACCCAGTACTTC. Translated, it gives CASSQREAQETQYF.

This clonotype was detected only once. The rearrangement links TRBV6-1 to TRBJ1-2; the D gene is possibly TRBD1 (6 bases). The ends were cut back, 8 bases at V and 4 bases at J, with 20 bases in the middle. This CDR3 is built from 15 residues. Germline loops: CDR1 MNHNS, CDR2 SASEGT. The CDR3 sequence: CASGPTGPIVYGYTF. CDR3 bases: TGTGCCAGCGGCCCAACAGGGCCCATCGTCTATGGCTACACCTTC.

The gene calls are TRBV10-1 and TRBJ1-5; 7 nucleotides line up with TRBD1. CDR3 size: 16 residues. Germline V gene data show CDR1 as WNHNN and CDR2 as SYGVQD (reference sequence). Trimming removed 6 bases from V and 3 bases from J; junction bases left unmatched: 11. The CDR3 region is CASRDPRDRVNQPQHF. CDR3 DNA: TGCGCCAGCAGAGATCCCCGGGACAGAGTCAATCAGCCCCAGCATTTT.

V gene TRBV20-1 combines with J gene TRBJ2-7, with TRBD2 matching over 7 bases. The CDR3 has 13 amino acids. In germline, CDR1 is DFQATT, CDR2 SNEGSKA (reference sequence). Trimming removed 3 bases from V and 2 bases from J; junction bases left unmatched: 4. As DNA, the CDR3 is TGCAGTGCTAGCCGGGACTATCCCTACGAGCAGTACTTC. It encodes CSASRDYPYEQYF.

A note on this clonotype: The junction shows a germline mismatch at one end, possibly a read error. The CDR3 here is CTTSREAGGGQPQHF. DNA of the CDR3: TGTACCACCAGCAGAGAGGCAGGGGGTGGACAGCCCCAGCATTTT. This chain uses TRBV15 with TRBJ1-5; 7 positions agree with TRBD1. The germline V gene has CDR1 LNHNV and CDR2 YYDKDF (reference sequence). CDR3 size: 15 residues.

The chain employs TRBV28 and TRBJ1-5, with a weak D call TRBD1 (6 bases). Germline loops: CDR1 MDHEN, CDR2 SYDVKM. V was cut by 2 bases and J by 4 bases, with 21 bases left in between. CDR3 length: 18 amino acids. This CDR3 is CASSLGVSGRGLNQPQHF. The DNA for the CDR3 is TGTGCCAGCAGTTTAGGAGTCTCTGGCAGGGGCCTGAATCAGCCCCAGCATTTT.

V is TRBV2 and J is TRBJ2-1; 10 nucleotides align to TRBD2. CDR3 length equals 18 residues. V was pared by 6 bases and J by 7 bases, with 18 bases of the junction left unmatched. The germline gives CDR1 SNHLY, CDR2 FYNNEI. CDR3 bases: TGTGCCAGCAGGACAGTTCCCGAGCGGGAGGGTAACAAGAATGAGCAGTTCTTC. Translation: CASRTVPEREGNKNEQFF.

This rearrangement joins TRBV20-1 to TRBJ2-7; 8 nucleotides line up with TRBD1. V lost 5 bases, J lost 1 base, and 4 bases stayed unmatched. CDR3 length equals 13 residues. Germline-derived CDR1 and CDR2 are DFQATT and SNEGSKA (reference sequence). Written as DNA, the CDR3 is TGCAGTGCTCCCTGGACAGGGTCCTACGAGCAGTACTTC. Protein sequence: CSAPWTGSYEQYF.

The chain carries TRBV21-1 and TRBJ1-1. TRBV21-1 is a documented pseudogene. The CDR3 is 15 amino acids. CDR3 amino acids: CASSNVRDLNTEAFF. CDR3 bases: TGTGCCAGCAGCAATGTGAGGGATTTGAACACTGAAGCTTTCTTT.

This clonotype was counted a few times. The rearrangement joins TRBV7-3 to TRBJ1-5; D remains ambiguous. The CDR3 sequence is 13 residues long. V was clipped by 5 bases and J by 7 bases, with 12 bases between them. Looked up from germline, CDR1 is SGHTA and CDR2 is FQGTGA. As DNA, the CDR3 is TGTGCCAGCAGCCTGGCACACGGGCAGCCCCAGCATTTT. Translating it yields CASSLAHGQPQHF.

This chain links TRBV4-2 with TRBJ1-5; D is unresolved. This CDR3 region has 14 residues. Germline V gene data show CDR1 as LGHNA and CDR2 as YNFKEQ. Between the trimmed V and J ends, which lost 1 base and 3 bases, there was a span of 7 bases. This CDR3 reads CASSQGRTNQPQHF. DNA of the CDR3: TGTGCCAGCAGCCAAGGCAGGACCAATCAGCCCCAGCATTTT.

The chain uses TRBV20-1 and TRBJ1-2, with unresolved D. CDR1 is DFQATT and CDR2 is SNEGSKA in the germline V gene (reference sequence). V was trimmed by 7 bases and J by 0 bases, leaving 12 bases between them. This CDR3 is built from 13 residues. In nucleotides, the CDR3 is TGCAGTGGGTCTGAGAATCCTAACTATGGCTACACCTTC. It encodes CSGSENPNYGYTF.

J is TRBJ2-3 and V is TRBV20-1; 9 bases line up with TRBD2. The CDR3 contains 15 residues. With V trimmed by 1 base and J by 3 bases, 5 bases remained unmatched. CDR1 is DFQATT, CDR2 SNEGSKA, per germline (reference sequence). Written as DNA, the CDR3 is TGCAGTGCTAGAGGAGCGGGAGGCATTACAGATACGCAGTATTTT. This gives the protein CSARGAGGITDTQYF.

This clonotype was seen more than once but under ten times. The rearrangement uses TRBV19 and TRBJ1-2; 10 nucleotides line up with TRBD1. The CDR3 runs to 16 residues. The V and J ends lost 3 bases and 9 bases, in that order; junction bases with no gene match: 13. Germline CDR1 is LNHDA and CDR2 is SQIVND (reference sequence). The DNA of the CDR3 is TGTGCCAGTAGTATTTCCGGGACAGGGGCCGCTTGGAGCTACACCTTC. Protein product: CASSISGTGAAWSYTF.

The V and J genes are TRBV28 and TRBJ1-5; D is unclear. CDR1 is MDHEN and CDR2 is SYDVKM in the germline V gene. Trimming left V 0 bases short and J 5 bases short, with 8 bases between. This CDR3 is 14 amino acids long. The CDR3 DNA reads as TGTGCCAGCAGTTTATGGAGGGCCGATCAGCCCCAGCATTTT. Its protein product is CASSLWRADQPQHF.

CDR3 nucleotide sequence: TGTGCCAGCTCTCCAAACTCTGGGGCCAACGTCCTGACTTTC. Protein product: CASSPNSGANVLTF. The genes are TRBV18 and TRBJ2-6; no reliable D call. V dropped 6 bases and J dropped 0 bases, with 6 bases sitting between them. This CDR3 spans 14 amino acids. Germline CDR1 KGHSH, CDR2 LQKENI. The full variable domain, completed using reference TRBV18 and TRBJ2-6, is NAGVMQNPRHLVRRRGQEARLRCSPMKGHSHVYWYRQLPEEGLKFMVYLQKENIIDESGMPKERFSAEFPKEGPSILRIQQVVRGDSAAYFCASSPNSGANVLTFGAGSRLTVL.

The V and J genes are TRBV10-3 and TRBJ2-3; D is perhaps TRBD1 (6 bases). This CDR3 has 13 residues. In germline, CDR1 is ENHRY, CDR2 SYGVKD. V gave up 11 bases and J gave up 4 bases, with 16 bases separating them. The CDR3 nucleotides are TGTGCCTCCGCGGCAGGGGTTGCAGATACGCAGTATTTT. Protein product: CASAAGVADTQYF.

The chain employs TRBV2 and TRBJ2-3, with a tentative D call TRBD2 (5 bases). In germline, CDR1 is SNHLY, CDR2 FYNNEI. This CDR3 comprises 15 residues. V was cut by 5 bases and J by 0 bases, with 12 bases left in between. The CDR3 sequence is CASSFRRASTDTQYF. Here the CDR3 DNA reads TGTGCCAGCAGTTTTAGGCGGGCTAGCACAGATACGCAGTATTTT.

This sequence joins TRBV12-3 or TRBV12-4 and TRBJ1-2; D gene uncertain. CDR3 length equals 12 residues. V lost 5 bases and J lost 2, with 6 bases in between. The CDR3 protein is CASSNRNYGYTF. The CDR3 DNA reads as TGTGCCAGCAGTAACAGAAACTATGGCTACACCTTC.